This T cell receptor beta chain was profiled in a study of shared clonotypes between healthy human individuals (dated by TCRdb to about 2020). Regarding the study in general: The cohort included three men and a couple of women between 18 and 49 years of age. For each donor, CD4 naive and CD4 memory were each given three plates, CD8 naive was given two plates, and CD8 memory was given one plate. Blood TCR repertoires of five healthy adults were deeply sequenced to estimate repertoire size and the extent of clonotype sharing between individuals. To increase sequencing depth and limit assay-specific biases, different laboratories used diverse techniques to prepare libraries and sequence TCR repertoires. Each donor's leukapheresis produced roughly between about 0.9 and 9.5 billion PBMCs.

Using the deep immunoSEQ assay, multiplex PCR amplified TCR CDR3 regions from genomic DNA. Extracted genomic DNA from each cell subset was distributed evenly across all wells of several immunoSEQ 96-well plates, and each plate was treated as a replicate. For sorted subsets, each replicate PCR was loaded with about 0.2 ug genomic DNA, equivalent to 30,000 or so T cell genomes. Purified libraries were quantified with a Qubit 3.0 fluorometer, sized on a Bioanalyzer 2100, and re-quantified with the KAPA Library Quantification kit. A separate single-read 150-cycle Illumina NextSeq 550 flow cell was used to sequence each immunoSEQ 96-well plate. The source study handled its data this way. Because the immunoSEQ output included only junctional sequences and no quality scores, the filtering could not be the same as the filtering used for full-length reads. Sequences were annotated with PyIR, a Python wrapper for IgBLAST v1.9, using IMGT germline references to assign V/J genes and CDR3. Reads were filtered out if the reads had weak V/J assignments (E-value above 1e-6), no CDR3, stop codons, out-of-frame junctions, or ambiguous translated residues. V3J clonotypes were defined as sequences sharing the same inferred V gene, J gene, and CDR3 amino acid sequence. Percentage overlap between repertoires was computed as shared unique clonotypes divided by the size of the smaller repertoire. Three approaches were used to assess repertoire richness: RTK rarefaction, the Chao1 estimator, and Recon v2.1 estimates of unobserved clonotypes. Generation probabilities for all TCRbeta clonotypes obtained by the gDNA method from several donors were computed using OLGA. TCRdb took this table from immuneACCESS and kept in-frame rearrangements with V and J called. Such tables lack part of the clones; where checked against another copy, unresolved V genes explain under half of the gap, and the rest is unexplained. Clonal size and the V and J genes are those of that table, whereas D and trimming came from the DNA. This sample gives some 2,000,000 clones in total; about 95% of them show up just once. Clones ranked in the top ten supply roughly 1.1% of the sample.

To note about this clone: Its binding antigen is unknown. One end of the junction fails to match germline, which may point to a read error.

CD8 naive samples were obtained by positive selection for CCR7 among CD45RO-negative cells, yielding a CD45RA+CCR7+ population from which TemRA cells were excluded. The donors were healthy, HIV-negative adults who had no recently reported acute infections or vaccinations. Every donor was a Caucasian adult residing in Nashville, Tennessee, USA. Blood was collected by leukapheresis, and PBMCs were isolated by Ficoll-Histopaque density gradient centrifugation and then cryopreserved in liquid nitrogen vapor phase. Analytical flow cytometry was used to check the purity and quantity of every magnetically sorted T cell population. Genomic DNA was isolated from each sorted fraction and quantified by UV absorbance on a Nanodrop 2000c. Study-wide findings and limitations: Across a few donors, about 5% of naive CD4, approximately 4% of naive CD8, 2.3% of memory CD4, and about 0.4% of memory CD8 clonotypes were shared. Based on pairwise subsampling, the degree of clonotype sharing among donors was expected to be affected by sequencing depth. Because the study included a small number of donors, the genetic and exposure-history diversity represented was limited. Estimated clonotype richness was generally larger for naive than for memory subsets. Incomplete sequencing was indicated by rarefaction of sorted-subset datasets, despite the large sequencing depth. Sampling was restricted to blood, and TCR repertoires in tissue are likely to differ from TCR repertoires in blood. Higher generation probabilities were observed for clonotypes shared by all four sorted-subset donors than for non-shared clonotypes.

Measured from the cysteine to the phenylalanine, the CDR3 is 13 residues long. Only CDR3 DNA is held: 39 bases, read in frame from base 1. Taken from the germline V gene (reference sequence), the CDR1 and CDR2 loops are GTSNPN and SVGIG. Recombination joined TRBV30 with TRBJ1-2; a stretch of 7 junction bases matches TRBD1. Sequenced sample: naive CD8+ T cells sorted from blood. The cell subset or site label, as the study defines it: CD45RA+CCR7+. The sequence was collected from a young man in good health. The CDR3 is CDWSTSTGNGYTF. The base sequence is TGTGACTGGAGTACCTCGACAGGGAATGGCTACACCTTC.